Presented here are 22 T cell receptor beta chains from one specimen sequenced in a study of human T cells and chemical hapten exposure (dated by TCRdb to about 2021). The time point label, as the study defines it: patch test 1, 2 weeks after DPC sensitization. The intended sense of this specimen's treatment or condition label: therapeutic diphenylcyclopropenone sensitization with weekly scalp DPC. The library was made by RACE. Sequencing took place on a NextSeq 500. Using fastp trimming at Q25 and MiXCR clonotype assembly, TCRdb reanalyzed the public sequencing data and kept in-frame beta chains. All rows with the same CDR3 protein become a single entry with the most common DNA and genes. In this sample the table shows some 190,000 distinct CDR3 sequences, around 22% of which occur a single time. About 6.7% of the sample comes from the top ten. The sample here was whole blood, taken in connection with sensitization to the hapten diphenylcyclopropenone (DPC). The source is a woman between 45 and 65 years old with alopecia areata. Some clones in this sample may be carry-over from other donors' samples.

This clonotype has only a few counts. This chain joins TRBV12-3 or TRBV12-4 and TRBJ2-1; D ambiguous. Deletions cut 3 bases from V and 5 bases from J, with 14 bases between. The CDR3 is 15 amino acids. The CDR3 nucleotides read TGTGCCAGCAGTTTTAGTGGTGAACGGAACAATGAGCAGTTCTTC. Translated: CASSFSGERNNEQFF.

This clonotype was counted at least ten times. The V gene is TRBV10-3, the J gene TRBJ2-1; 12 nucleotides line up with TRBD2. V lost 5 bases and J lost 4; bases outside the gene matches: 6. The CDR3 is 16 residues long. Germline CDR1 and CDR2: ENHRY and SYGVKD. In nucleotides, the CDR3 is TGTGCCATCAGTAGAACTAGCGGGAGGACTTACAATGAGCAGTTCTTC. It specifies CAISRTSGRTYNEQFF.

The rearrangement uses TRBV6-4 and TRBJ1-2, with 7 positions matching TRBD1. V shed 4 bases and J 4 bases; nucleotides not matched to a gene: 9. Germline V CDR1 and CDR2: MRHNA, SNTAGT. This CDR3 is 15 amino acids long. The CDR3 nucleotides read TGTGCCAGCAGTGTCGTTTCGGGACAGAGCTATGGCTACACCTTC. Amino acid sequence: CASSVVSGQSYGYTF.

This clonotype was counted between two and nine times. The chain couples TRBV4-1 to TRBJ2-1; 9 nucleotides match TRBD2. This CDR3 comprises 16 residues. The V and J ends lost 1 base and 6 bases, in that order; junction bases with no gene match: 7. Germline CDR1 reads MGHRA; CDR2 reads YSYEKL. The CDR3 sequence is CASSQGPLAGSNEQFF. For the CDR3, the DNA is TGCGCCAGCAGCCAAGGTCCCCTAGCGGGGTCCAATGAGCAGTTCTTC.

Points on this clonotype: One base away lies a much larger clone, so this may be a sequencing read error. The chain joins TRBV7-9 to TRBJ2-3; D remains ambiguous. Trimming took 3 bases from V and 0 from J, leaving 1 base between them. Germline-derived CDR1 and CDR2 are SEHNR and FQNEAQ (reference sequence). CDR3 size: 12 residues. The CDR3 DNA reads TGTGCCAGCAGCTTTAGCACAGATACGCAGTATTTT. Translating gives CASSFSTDTQYF.

The V and J genes are TRBV25-1 and TRBJ2-5; D is uncertain. Per germline, CDR1 MGHDK and CDR2 SYGVNS. V dropped 0 bases and J dropped 4 bases, with 12 bases sitting between them. There are 15 residues in the CDR3. The CDR3 region is CASSEYLTDRETQYF. Here the CDR3 DNA reads TGTGCCAGCAGTGAATACCTGACGGACCGAGAGACCCAGTACTTC.

The genes are TRBV10-1 and TRBJ1-1; TRBD1 is a possible D gene (5 bases). This CDR3 is 14 amino acids long. The V gene lost 3 bases and the J gene lost 8 bases, with 16 bases spanning the gap. Germline CDR1 is WNHNN and CDR2 is SYGVQD (reference sequence). This CDR3 is CASSDPQSGLEAFF. CDR3 DNA sequence: TGCGCCAGCAGTGATCCCCAGTCGGGACTCGAAGCTTTCTTT.

This clonotype came up a few times. CDR3 amino acids: CASSQSFSTSGIYEQFF. In nucleotides, the CDR3 is TGTGCCAGCAGCCAATCCTTCTCGACTAGCGGGATTTATGAGCAGTTCTTC. The chain employs TRBV7-9 and TRBJ2-1; 11 positions match TRBD2. V lost 5 bases, J lost 8 bases, and 14 bases stayed unmatched. Germline assignment: CDR1 SEHNR and CDR2 FQNEAQ (reference sequence). This CDR3 is built from 17 residues. The full variable domain, completed using reference TRBV7-9 and TRBJ2-1, is DTGVSQNPRHKITKRGQNVTFRCDPISEHNRLYWYRQTLGQGPEFLTYFQNEAQLEKSRLLSDRFSAERPKGSFSTLEIQRTEQGDSAMYLCASSQSFSTSGIYEQFFGPGTRLTVL.

The J gene is TRBJ1-1, the V gene TRBV20-1; no clear D gene. The V and J ends lost 5 bases and 6 bases respectively, with 25 bases between them. The CDR3 length is 16 residues. The germline CDR1 and CDR2 sequences are DFQATT and SNEGSKA (reference sequence). CDR3 protein: CSAVEVDRAGFAEAFF. CDR3 DNA sequence: TGCAGTGCTGTGGAAGTAGATAGGGCCGGTTTCGCTGAAGCTTTCTTT.

This clonotype was found a few times. This sequence joins TRBV7-2 and TRBJ2-4; a weak D match, TRBD1 (6 bases). V was trimmed by 6 bases and J by 3 bases, leaving 15 bases between them. CDR3 length equals 15 residues. CDR1 and CDR2 (germline): SGHTA, FQGNSA. CDR3 residues: CASSPRGSDKNIQYF. For the CDR3, the DNA is TGTGCCAGCAGTCCAAGGGGGAGTGACAAAAACATTCAGTACTTC.

This clonotype was recorded a few times. The chain combines TRBV6-1 with TRBJ2-3; 15 bases line up with TRBD2. With 3 bases clipped from V and 3 bases from J, the junction kept 1 base outside the gene matches. Germline V CDR1 and CDR2: MNHNS, SASEGT. This CDR3 spans 16 amino acids. The DNA for the CDR3 is TGTGCCAGCAGTGATGGGACTAGCGGGAGGACAGATACGCAGTATTTT. Protein sequence: CASSDGTSGRTDTQYF.

The table lists this clonotype with a few counts. This CDR3 reads CAISVLLADNEQFF. The CDR3 DNA reads as TGTGCCATCAGTGTGCTCCTAGCGGACAATGAGCAGTTCTTC. J is TRBJ2-1 and V is TRBV10-3; 7 nucleotides agree with TRBD2. J was trimmed by 5 bases and V by 4 bases; bases with no gene match: 5. The germline V gene encodes CDR1 ENHRY and CDR2 SYGVKD. The CDR3 length is 14 residues.

This clonotype was observed a handful of times. J is TRBJ2-3 and V is TRBV20-1; D is perhaps TRBD2 (5 bases). This CDR3 has 17 residues. Per germline, CDR1 DFQATT and CDR2 SNEGSKA (reference sequence). Trimming removed 2 bases from V and 1 base from J, with 19 bases in between. Here the CDR3 reads CSARNLLDRRGTDTQYF. The CDR3 bases are TGCAGTGCTAGAAACCTACTAGACCGACGGGGCACAGATACGCAGTATTTT.

The chain employs TRBV9 and TRBJ2-7; 12 nucleotides agree with TRBD1. CDR1 is SGDLS, CDR2 YYNGEE, per germline. Losses at the gene ends were 3 bases for V and 7 bases for J; bases not matched to a gene: 5. The length of the CDR3 is 14 residues. The CDR3: CASSAGTGGREQYF. For the CDR3, the DNA is TGTGCCAGCAGCGCCGGGACAGGGGGCCGAGAGCAGTACTTC.

In this sample, this clonotype turned up a few times. This chain connects TRBV4-1 to TRBJ2-1; the match to TRBD2 covers 8 bases. Germline V lookup: CDR1 MGHRA, CDR2 YSYEKL. J lost 5 bases, V lost 0 bases, and 6 bases had no gene match. The CDR3 contains 16 residues. The DNA for the CDR3 is TGCGCCAGCAGCCAAGAGGACGGGAGGGCCAACAATGAGCAGTTCTTC. Translating gives CASSQEDGRANNEQFF.

In this sample, this clonotype turned up a few times. The chain employs TRBV6-6 and TRBJ2-3; 7 bases map to TRBD2. Germline V gene lookup returns CDR1 MNHNY and CDR2 SVGAGI (reference sequence). The trim removed 6 bases at V and 3 bases at J, leaving 12 bases unmatched. The CDR3 covers 16 residues. CDR3 coding DNA: TGTGCCAGCAGAACCTACGGACTAGTCCGGACAGATACGCAGTATTTT. Translated, it gives CASRTYGLVRTDTQYF.

The rearrangement links TRBV11-2 to TRBJ2-5; D perhaps matches TRBD2 (5 bases). Trimming cost V 5 bases and J 5 bases, with 15 bases left between them. CDR3 length: 14 amino acids. The germline gives CDR1 SGHAT, CDR2 FQNNGV. The chain's CDR3 is CASSPAGLGETQYF. DNA for the CDR3: TGTGCCAGCAGCCCCGCGGGCCTCGGGGAGACCCAGTACTTC.

This clonotype was picked up a small number of times. V is TRBV3-1 and J is TRBJ2-7; a possible D gene is TRBD1 (6 bases). CDR3 length: 12 residues. Per the germline V gene, CDR1 is LGHDT and CDR2 is YNNKEL (reference sequence). V was trimmed by 5 bases and J by 3 bases, leaving 8 bases between them. CDR3 DNA: TGTGCCAGCAGCTCGGACAGCTACGAGCAGTACTTC. Amino acids: CASSSDSYEQYF.

This chain links TRBV5-4 with TRBJ1-1; D possibly corresponds to TRBD1 (6 bases). Trimming stripped 4 bases from V and 8 bases from J, with 21 bases between. CDR3 size: 15 residues. The germline CDR1 and CDR2 sequences are SGHNT and YYREEE (reference sequence). CDR3 residues: CASSPGAGVDLEAFF. As DNA, the CDR3 is TGTGCCAGCAGCCCCGGGGCAGGGGTCGATCTGGAAGCTTTCTTT.

V usage is TRBV4-1 and J usage is TRBJ2-2, with D perhaps matching TRBD1 (6 bases). V was pared by 4 bases and J by 7 bases, with 10 bases between. The CDR3 length is 13 residues. Looked up from germline, CDR1 is MGHRA and CDR2 is YSYEKL. CDR3 nucleotides: TGCGCCAGCAGCCGAACAGGGAGCGGGGAGCTGTTTTTT. Residues: CASSRTGSGELFF.

The genes are TRBV2 and TRBJ1-2; 9 bases match TRBD1. The germline V gene encodes CDR1 SNHLY and CDR2 FYNNEI. CDR3 length equals 12 residues. V shed 8 bases, J shed 5 bases, and the junction held 3 bases outside the gene matches. The CDR3 loop is CASRDRVYGYTF. DNA of the CDR3: TGTGCCAGCCGGGACAGGGTTTATGGCTACACCTTC.

The genes are TRBV10-3 and TRBJ2-7; D possibly corresponds to TRBD1 (6 bases). The ends were cut back, 6 bases at V and 0 bases at J, with 12 bases in the middle. Germline V CDR1 and CDR2: ENHRY, SYGVKD. The CDR3 has 14 amino acids. The CDR3 loop reads CAISGKQGSYEQYF. CDR3 coding DNA: TGTGCCATCAGCGGAAAACAGGGCTCCTACGAGCAGTACTTC.